One and the same sample provided the 5 T cell receptor beta chains below, sequenced in a study of breast tumors, draining lymph nodes, adjacent tissues. Samples came from axillary lymph nodes draining the breast cancer. Via MiXCR, TCRdb re-called the multiplex PCR reads, giving one row per CDR3 protein. The repertoire holds fewer than 200,000 distinct CDR3 sequences, with roughly a third as singletons. The material sequenced was axillary lymph node tissue. The receptors here all came from a female donor with breast cancer. Some clones in this sample may be carry-over from other donors' samples.

As for this clonotype: An end of the junction does not agree with germline; a read error may underlie this. This chain connects TRBV5-1 to TRBJ1-2, with D perhaps TRBD1 (6 bases). The CDR3 covers 14 residues. Germline values: CDR1 SGHRS, CDR2 YFSETQ. In DNA form, the CDR3 reads TGTGCCAGCAGCTTCGAGGGGGGAAACTGCGGCTACACCTTC. As protein: CASSFEGGNCGYTF.

Concerning this clonotype: This is likely a read error, given that the CDR3 carries no conserved phenylalanine or tryptophan at its end. The chain carries TRBV19 and TRBJ2-7, with 8 bases fitting TRBD2. In germline, CDR1 is LNHDA, CDR2 SQIVND (reference sequence). The CDR3 extends over 14 amino acids. The CDR3, as DNA: TGCGCCAGTAGTGTAAGCGGGAGTATCGACGAGCAGTACCTC. Translated: CASSVSGSIDEQYL.

Many counts were recorded for this clonotype. This chain links TRBV7-3 with TRBJ2-2, with D possibly matching TRBD2 (5 bases). Trimming took 5 bases from V and 4 from J, leaving 14 bases between them. This CDR3 is 15 amino acids long. Germline V lookup: CDR1 SGHTA, CDR2 FQGTGA. The CDR3 loop is CASSPDMAGTGELFF. The CDR3 DNA reads TGTGCCAGCAGCCCCGACATGGCGGGCACCGGGGAGCTGTTTTTT.

This clonotype showed up many times. The chain recombines TRBV5-8 with TRBJ2-1, with a tentative D call TRBD1 (5 bases). Germline V gene lookup returns CDR1 SGHTS and CDR2 YDEGEE. The CDR3 is made up of 17 amino acids. The V end lost 1 base, the J end lost 3 bases, and 17 bases lay between the germline ends. CDR3 nucleotides: TGTGCCAGCAGCTTGCTTCCCGACAGAATAGACTACAATGAGCAGTTCTTC. This sequence encodes CASSLLPDRIDYNEQFF. The whole variable domain, remainder taken from reference TRBV5-8 and TRBJ2-1, is EAGVTQSPTHLIKTRGQQATLRCSPISGHTSVYWYQQALGLGLQFLLWYDEGEERNRGNFPPRFSGRQFPNYSSELNVNALELEDSALYLCASSLLPDRIDYNEQFFGPGTRLTVL.

This clonotype was counted a few times. At one end, the junction sequence differs from germline, possibly due to a read error. The genes are TRBV3-1 and TRBJ2-1; D is unclear. Germline V gives CDR1 LGHDT, CDR2 YNNKEL (reference sequence). This CDR3 spans 11 amino acids. CDR3 loop: CASSYPATSVF. The CDR3 region has the DNA TGTGCCAGCAGTTACCCGGCAACTTCCGTCTTC.